This T cell receptor beta chain was observed in a study of blood T cell repertoires in COVID-19 (dated by TCRdb to about 2020). Turning to the overall study: Samples from collaborators originated in the United States, Italy and Spain and spanned both the acute and convalescent phases of COVID-19. The prospective study material was composed of cDNA or gDNA derived from T cells, B-cell-depleted T cells, or PBMCs. Subjects who had been exposed to COVID-19, were actively infected with it, or had recovered from it provided the deeply sampled blood TCRbeta repertoires that made up the dataset. A freely available public database, intended as a resource for researchers studying the immune response to SARS-CoV-2, is where the repertoires were released. Samples came from the ongoing ImmuneRACE study (first 160 participants) plus 1,254 subjects from 6 global collaborators. Sample metadata almost always included a de-identified subject ID, COVID-19 status, age in years and sex. Where available, HLA class I and class II types were taken from metadata supplied by the sample provider and were not determined by assay-based typing. The investigation overall reported the following: Clinical and demographic metadata were provided uncurated, with the amount varying by source and participant.

On this clone itself: Its antigen is not yet known. An end of the junction does not agree with germline; a read error may underlie this.

The germline V gene supplies CDR1 SGHVS and CDR2 FQNEAQ. The CDR3 goes from the cysteine to the phenylalanine over 14 residues. Of all the DNA, just the CDR3 is kept, 42 bases in frame from base 1. Each collaborating institution followed its own protocols to collect whole blood in K2EDTA tubes. Collaborator samples were shipped for TCRbeta analysis as frozen whole blood, isolated PBMCs, or DNA extracted from either sample type. TCRbeta CDR3 regions were amplified from genomic DNA by means of the immunoSEQ Assay, a bias-controlled multiplex PCR. Concerning the study's data processing: The number of nucleated cells in each sample was estimated from the amplification of reference gene primers within the assay. To quantify the absolute abundance of each unique TCRbeta CDR3 rearrangement, sequence reads were collapsed and filtered. Productive Simpson clonality was computed per sample as the square root of Simpson's diversity index over productive rearrangements. This immuneACCESS table, as held by TCRdb, lists in-frame sequences with V and J called but not all clones. Of the missing ones, under half trace to an unresolved V gene in checked studies; the others have no known cause. V and J calls and clone size are copied from that table; D and trimming were computed from the DNA. The sample records 350,000 to 450,000 clones, roughly 85% of which are singletons. Of the sample, approximately 3.6% is held by the ten largest clones.

The sequence joins TRBV7-8 to TRBJ1-2, and the D gene may be TRBD1, 6 bases matching. Sequenced material: peripheral blood. This receptor was identified in a woman aged 18-29 years with acute or convalescent COVID-19. DNA sequence: TGTGTCAGCAGCGCCACGGCGGGGGCTAGTGGCTACACCTTC. Translated, it reads CVSSATAGASGYTF.